This T cell receptor beta chain was documented in a study of blood T cells in healthy people across ages. Donors were healthy Caucasian individuals from Russia aged about 6 to 95. Study results and caveats: Compared with aged donors, long-lived donors showed fewer expanded clones, suggesting selection.

Turning to this clonotype: Its antigen is not known.

The authors ran a second PCR of about 6 to 11 cycles using a sample-barcoded 5' primer and a J-beta primer mix. TCRdb analysed the 5' RACE reads with MiXCR anew, one entry per CDR3 protein. Of around 1,000,000 distinct CDR3 sequences listed, approximately 25% are singletons. In germline, CDR1 is MNHEY, CDR2 SMNVEV (reference sequence). V shed 4 bases and J shed 2 bases, with 8 bases lying between them. The length of the CDR3 is 14 residues. The data were also submitted as part of a second study, on T cells of mothers and their children.

The specimen was blood. The origin of this receptor is a girl aged 2 to 10 in good health. The chain joins TRBV27 to TRBJ2-2; D is unresolved. DNA for the CDR3: TGTGCCAGCAGTTCGGTCGATAACACCGGGGAGCTGTTTTTT. Amino acids: CASSSVDNTGELFF.